This TCR beta chain was found in a study of blood T cell repertoires in COVID-19 (dated by TCRdb to 2018 to 2021). As for the study more broadly: Collaborator samples came from the United States, Italy and Spain and covered acute and convalescent phases of COVID-19. The material from the prospective study consisted of cDNA or gDNA derived from T cells, B-cell-depleted T cells, or PBMCs. Subjects who had been exposed to COVID-19, were actively infected with it, or had recovered from it provided the deeply sampled blood TCRbeta repertoires that made up the dataset. The repertoires were released in a freely available public database meant as a resource for research on the immune response to SARS-CoV-2. Samples came from the ongoing ImmuneRACE study (first 160 participants) plus 1,254 subjects from 6 global collaborators. The sample metadata nearly always contained a de-identified subject ID, COVID-19 status, age in years and sex. HLA class I and class II types, where available, came from metadata supplied by the sample provider rather than from assay-based typing. Study-wide conclusions, independent of this receptor: How much clinical and demographic metadata was included differed by source and by participant, and the metadata was provided uncurated.

As regards this clone: Which antigen it targets is not known. No qualities accompany the bases; no much larger clone lies one base away.

The immunoSEQ Assay, a bias-controlled multiplex PCR, was used to amplify TCRbeta CDR3 regions from genomic DNA. In the original analysis: The number of nucleated cells in each sample was estimated from the amplification of reference gene primers within the assay. To quantify the absolute abundance of each unique TCRbeta CDR3 rearrangement, sequence reads were collapsed and filtered. For each sample, productive Simpson clonality was calculated as the square root of Simpson's diversity index across productive rearrangements. The immuneACCESS repertoire file appears here via TCRdb, limited to in-frame rearrangements. These files lack a portion of the clones; in checked studies, under half of the deficit traces to unresolved V genes, and the cause of the others is not known. Clonal size and the V and J genes are those of that table, whereas D and trimming came from the DNA. This sample lists about 15,000 clones; more than 75% were detected once. The ten largest clonotypes hold about 20% of the sample.

Trimmed from V: 2 bases; trimmed from J: 5 bases; junction bases lacking a gene match: 5. The CDR3, cysteine through phenylalanine, is 14 amino acids long. Only the CDR3 part of the read is kept: 42 bases, read in frame from the first base. The germline V gene gives CDR1 as ENHRY and CDR2 as SYGVKD. Each collaborating institution followed its own protocols to collect whole blood in K2EDTA tubes. For TCRbeta analysis, collaborators shipped samples as frozen whole blood, isolated PBMCs, or DNA extracted from either of those sample types. The material sequenced was peripheral blood. The source of this sequence is an elderly man with active or convalescent COVID-19. In this chain, TRBV10-3 is recombined with TRBJ2-7; TRBD1 lines up with 8 middle nucleotides. The DNA sequence is TGTGCCATCAGTGAGGCGGACAGGGTTCACGAGCAGTACTTC. Its coded protein is CAISEADRVHEQYF.